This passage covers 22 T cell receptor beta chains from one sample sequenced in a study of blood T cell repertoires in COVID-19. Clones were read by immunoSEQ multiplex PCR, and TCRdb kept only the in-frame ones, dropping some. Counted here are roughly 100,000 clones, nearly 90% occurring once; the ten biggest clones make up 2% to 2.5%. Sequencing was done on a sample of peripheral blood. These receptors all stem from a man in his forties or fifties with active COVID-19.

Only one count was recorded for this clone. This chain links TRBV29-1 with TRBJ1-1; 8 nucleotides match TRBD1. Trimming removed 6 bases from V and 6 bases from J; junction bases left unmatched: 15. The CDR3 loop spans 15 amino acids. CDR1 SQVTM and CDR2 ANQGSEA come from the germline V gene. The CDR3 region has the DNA TGCAGCGTCCGGGGGCCCCCAGGGGGCATATCTGAAGCTTTCTTT. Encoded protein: CSVRGPPGGISEAFF.

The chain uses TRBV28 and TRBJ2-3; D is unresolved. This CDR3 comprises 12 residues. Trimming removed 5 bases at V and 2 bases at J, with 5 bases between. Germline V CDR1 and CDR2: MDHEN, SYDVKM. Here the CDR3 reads CASSAYTDTQYF. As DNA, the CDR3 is TGTGCCAGCAGTGCCTACACAGATACGCAGTATTTT.

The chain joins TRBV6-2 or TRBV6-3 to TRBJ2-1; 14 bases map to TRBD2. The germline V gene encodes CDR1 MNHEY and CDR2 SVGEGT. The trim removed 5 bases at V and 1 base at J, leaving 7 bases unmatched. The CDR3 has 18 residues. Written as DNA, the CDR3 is TGTGCCAGCAGTCAAGGGACTAGCGGGGGCCATTCCTACAATGAGCAGTTCTTC. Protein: CASSQGTSGGHSYNEQFF.

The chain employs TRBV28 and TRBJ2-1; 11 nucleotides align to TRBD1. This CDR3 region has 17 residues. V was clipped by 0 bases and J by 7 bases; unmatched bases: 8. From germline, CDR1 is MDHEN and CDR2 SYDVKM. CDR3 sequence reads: CASSLWPGTGGSNEQFF. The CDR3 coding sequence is TGTGCCAGCAGTTTATGGCCGGGGACAGGGGGTAGTAATGAGCAGTTCTTC.

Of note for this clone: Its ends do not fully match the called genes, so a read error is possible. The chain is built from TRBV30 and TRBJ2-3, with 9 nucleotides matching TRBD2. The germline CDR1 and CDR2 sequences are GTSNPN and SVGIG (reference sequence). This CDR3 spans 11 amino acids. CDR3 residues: CAWSHTHSGGF. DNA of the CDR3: TGTGCCTGGAGTCATACTCATAGCGGGGGTTTT. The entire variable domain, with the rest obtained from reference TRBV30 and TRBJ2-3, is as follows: SQTIHQWPATLVQPVGSPLSLECTVEGTSNPNLYWYRQAAGRGLQLLFYSVGIGQISSEVPQNLSASRPQDRQFILSSKKLLLSDSGFYLCAWSHTHSGGFGPGTRLTVL.

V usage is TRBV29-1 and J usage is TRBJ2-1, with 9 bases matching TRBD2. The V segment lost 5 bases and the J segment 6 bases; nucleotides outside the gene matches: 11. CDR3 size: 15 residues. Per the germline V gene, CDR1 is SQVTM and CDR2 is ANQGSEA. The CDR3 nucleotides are TGCAGCGTTAAAAATAGCGGGGGAAATATCAATGAGCAGTTCTTC. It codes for CSVKNSGGNINEQFF.

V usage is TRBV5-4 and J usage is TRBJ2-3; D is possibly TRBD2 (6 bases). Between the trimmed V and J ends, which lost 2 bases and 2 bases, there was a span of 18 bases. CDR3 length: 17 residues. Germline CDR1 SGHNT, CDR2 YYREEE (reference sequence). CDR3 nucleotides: TGTGCCAGCAGCTTAACCAGCGGGCAAATTCACACAGATACGCAGTATTTT. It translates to CASSLTSGQIHTDTQYF.

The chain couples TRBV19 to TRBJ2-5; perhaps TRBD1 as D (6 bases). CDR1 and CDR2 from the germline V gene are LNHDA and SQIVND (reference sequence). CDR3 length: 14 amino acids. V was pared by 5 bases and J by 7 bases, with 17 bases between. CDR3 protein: CASSSSGTQSTQYF. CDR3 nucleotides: TGTGCCAGTAGTTCCTCCGGGACACAGTCGACCCAGTACTTC.

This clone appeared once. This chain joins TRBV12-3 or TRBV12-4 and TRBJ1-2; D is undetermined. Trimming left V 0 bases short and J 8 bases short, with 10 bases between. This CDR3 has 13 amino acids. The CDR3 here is CASSLARMRGYTF. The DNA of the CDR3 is TGTGCCAGCAGTTTAGCCAGGATGCGCGGCTACACCTTC.

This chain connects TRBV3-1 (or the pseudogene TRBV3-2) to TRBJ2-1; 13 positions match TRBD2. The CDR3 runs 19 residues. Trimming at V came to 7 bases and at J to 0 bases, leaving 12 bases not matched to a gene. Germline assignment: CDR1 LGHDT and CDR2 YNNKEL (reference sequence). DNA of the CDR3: TGTGCCAGCACCAGAGCTGGACTAGCGGGGGCTATCTCCTACAATGAGCAGTTCTTC. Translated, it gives CASTRAGLAGAISYNEQFF.

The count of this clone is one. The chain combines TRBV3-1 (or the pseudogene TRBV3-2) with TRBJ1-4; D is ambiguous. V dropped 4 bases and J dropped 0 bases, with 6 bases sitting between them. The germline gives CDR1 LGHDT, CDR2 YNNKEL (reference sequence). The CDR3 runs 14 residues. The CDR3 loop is CASSRGTTNEKLFF. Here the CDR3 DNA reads TGTGCCAGCAGCCGAGGTACAACTAATGAAAAACTGTTTTTT.

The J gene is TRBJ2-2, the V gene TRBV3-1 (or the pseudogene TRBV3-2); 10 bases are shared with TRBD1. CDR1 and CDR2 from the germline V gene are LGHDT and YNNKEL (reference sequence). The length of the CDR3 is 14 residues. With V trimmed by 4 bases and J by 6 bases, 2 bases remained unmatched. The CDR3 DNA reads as TGTGCCAGCAGCCTCGGACAGGGGGCCGGGGAGCTGTTTTTT. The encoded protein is CASSLGQGAGELFF.

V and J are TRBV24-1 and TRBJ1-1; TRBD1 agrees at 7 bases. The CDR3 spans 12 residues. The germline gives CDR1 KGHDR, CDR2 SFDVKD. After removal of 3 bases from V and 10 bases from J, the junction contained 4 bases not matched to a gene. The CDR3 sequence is CATSDQGGRAFF. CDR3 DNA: TGTGCCACCAGTGATCAAGGGGGCCGAGCTTTCTTT.

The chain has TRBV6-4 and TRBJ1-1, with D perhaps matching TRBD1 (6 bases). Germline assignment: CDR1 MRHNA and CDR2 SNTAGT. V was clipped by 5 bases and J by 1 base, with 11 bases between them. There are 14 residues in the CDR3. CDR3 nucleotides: TGTGCCAGCAGTCCGACAGGACAGAACACTGAAGCTTTCTTT. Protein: CASSPTGQNTEAFF.

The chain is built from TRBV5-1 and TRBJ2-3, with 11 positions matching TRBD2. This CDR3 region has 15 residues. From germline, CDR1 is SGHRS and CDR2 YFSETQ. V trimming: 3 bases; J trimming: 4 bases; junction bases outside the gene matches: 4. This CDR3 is CASSSTSGGADTQYF. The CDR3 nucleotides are TGCGCCAGCAGCTCCACTAGCGGGGGCGCAGATACGCAGTATTTT.

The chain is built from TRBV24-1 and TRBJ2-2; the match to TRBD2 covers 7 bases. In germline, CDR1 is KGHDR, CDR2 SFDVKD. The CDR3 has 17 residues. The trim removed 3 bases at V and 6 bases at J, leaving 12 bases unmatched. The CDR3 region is CATSDGGTNHLPGELFF. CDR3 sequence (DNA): TGTGCCACCAGTGATGGGGGGACTAATCATTTGCCCGGGGAGCTGTTTTTT.

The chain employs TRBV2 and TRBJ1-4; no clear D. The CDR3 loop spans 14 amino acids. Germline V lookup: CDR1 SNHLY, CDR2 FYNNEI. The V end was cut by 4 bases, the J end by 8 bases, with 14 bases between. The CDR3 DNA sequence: TGTGCCAGCAGTGCCAGGTCTCGCGGGGAAAAACTGTTTTTT. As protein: CASSARSRGEKLFF.

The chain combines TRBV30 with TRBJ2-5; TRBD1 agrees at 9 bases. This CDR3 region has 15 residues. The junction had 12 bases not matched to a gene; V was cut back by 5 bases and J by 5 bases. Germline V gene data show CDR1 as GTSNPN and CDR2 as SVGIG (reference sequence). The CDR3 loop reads CAWDYRGRPQETQYF. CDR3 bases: TGTGCCTGGGACTACAGGGGGCGCCCCCAGGAGACCCAGTACTTC.

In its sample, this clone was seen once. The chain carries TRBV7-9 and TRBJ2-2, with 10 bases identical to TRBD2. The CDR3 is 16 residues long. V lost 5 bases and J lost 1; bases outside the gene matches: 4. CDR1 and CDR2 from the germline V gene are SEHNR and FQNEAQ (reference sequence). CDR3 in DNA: TGTGCCAGCAGCGCACTAGCGGGGTGGAACACCGGGGAGCTGTTTTTT. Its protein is CASSALAGWNTGELFF.

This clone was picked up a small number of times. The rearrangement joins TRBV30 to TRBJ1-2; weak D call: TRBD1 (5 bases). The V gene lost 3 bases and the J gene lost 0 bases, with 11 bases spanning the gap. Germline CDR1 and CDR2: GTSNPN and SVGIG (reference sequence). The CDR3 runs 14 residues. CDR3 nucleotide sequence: TGTGCCTGGAGAGGTCCGGGGGCTAACTATGGCTACACCTTC. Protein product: CAWRGPGANYGYTF. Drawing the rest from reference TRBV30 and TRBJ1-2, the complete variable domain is SQTIHQWPATLVQPVGSPLSLECTVEGTSNPNLYWYRQAAGRGLQLLFYSVGIGQISSEVPQNLSASRPQDRQFILSSKKLLLSDSGFYLCAWRGPGANYGYTFGSGTRLTVV.

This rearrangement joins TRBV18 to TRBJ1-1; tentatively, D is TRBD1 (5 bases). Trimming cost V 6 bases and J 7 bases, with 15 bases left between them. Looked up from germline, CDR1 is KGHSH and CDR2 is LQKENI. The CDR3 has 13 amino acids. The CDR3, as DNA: TGTGCCAGCTCCTACTCCCGACAGATTGAAGCTTTCTTT. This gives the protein CASSYSRQIEAFF.

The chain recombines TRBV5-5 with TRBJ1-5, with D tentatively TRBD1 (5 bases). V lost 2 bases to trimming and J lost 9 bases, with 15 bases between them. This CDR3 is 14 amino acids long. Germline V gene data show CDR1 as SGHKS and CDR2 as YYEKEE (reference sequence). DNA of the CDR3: TGTGCCAGCAGCTTCCAGACAGCCCAGGGGCCCCAGCATTTT. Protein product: CASSFQTAQGPQHF.